The T cell receptor beta chain described here comes from a study of tumor and adjacent non-tumor tissue in lung cancer (dated by TCRdb to 2016 to 2018). The study in broad terms: Of the cohort, 11 to 12 patients had adenocarcinoma, 2 had squamous cell carcinoma and 1 had small cell lung cancer. The approximately 15 enrolled patients, of whom approximately 10 were men and 5 were women, were aged about 31 to 85 years and were diagnosed with TNM stage I to III disease. In total, sequencing yielded over 95 million productive TCRbeta reads, which works out to an average of around 4.2 million reads per sample. The study compared bulk TCRbeta repertoires from lung tumor tissue and matched distant non-tumor lung tissue of about 14 lung cancer patients. For each patient, one tumor sample and one normal lung sample were taken, giving approximately 33 paired specimens that underwent TCRbeta CDR3 sequencing.

As for this clonotype: There is no known antigen for this receptor. Here the CDR3 omits its conserved ending phenylalanine or tryptophan, so a read error is the likely source.

A total of 15 residues make up the CDR3, ends included. The retained sequence is limited to the CDR3, 45 bases, with the frame set at the first base. RNA was extracted from bulk unsorted tissue and checked for quality with a NanoDrop ND-1000 and an Agilent 2100. Distant non-tumor tissue taken more than 3 cm from the tumor edge was used as the normal lung sample. All donors had newly diagnosed lung cancer, had not received prior chemotherapy, and were admitted for thoracic surgery in China between August and November 2014. Anyone who had undergone radiotherapy or chemotherapy before, or who had another cancer at the same time, was left out of the study. Surgical tissue pieces of roughly 1-2 cm3 were preserved in RNAlater solution and were kept at -80 degrees C until use. The paper as a whole reports these results and caveats: A significantly larger cumulative share of the repertoire was made up by the top 100 clones in normal lung than in tumor tissue. Because peripheral blood was not sequenced, the blood TCRbeta repertoires of the lung cancer patients in the study went unexamined. Neither the sequencing platform nor unique molecular identifiers are mentioned in the methods. Tumor tissue showed significantly greater TCR diversity (inverse Simpson) than normal lung tissue (approximately 400 vs 170, P = 0.0075, Mann-Whitney U test). Significantly higher TCR diversity was found in younger patients, and higher tumor TCR diversity was associated with shorter overall and disease-free survival. The cohort had only about 15 patients, and the authors noted that larger samples and more detailed clinical data are needed.

Libraries were prepared through multiplex PCR. The instrument was an Illumina HiSeq 2500. TCRbeta libraries were constructed through three rounds of nested PCR with primers (Table S4) according to protocols adapted from ARM-PCR. Before sequencing, PCR products of 200-500 bp were cut from the gel and purified using the QIAquick gel extraction kit. The authors' pipeline ran thus. Trimmomatic was used to clean the reads, FLASH was used to merge the reads into complete CDR3 sequences, and MiTCR was used to assign the reads to V(D)J germline segments. Clonal diversity was computed as the inverse Simpson's index with VDJtools. A read counted as productive if the sequence was in-frame and lacked a premature stop codon. TCRdb's own reprocessing of the public reads used fastp at Q25 and MiXCR and kept productive beta chains. Rows are unified per CDR3 protein, each entry keeping the most common DNA and genes. TCRdb, not the original authors, processed these V and J calls. The sample records 40,000 to 55,000 distinct CDR3 sequences, 74% of which are singletons. In total, the top ten clones hold roughly 25% of the sample.

The sequencing input was distant non-tumor lung tissue. The receptor's source is a woman in her fifties or sixties with non-small cell lung cancer. The V and J segments used are TRBV12-3 or TRBV12-4 and TRBJ2-3, with the D segment identity uncertain. The CDR3 region reads CANSPLAARTDTQYL. The bases read TGTGCCAACAGTCCCCTGGCGGCCCGCACAGATACGCAGTATCTT.